The rows below give T cell receptor beta chains drawn from one sample of a study of T cell clonotyping in hematopoietic cell transplantation. TCRdb's copy holds only in-frame clones and misses some; the assay was immunoSEQ multiplex PCR. Of 9,500 to 15,000 clones listed, about half are singletons. The sample taken for sequencing was peripheral blood mononuclear cells. The receptors shown here come from a man in his fifties or sixties in good health. Some clones in this sample may be carry-over from other donors' samples. The CDR3 runs from the conserved cysteine through the conserved F or W. The D gene is left open where the match is weak. Clone size is given for some rows only: seen once, a few or many times, or a class if the clone is expanded.

size: medium-sized
J: TRBJ1-1
V: TRBV5-6
D: .
CDR3: CASSLGETYGEAFF
DNA: TGTGCCAGCAGCTTGGGGGAGACCTATGGTGAAGCTTTCTTT

size: few
J: TRBJ1-2
V: TRBV5-1
D: .
CDR3: CASSLGRHYGYTF
DNA: TGCGCCAGCAGCTTGGGACGGCACTATGGCTACACCTTC

size: .
J: TRBJ2-2
V: TRBV4-1
D: .
CDR3: CASSQGARFTGELFF
DNA: TGCGCCAGCAGCCAAGGGGCTCGTTTCACCGGGGAGCTGTTTTTT

size: few
J: TRBJ2-5
V: TRBV7-7
D: TRBD1
CDR3: CASSLAFGTAQETQYF
DNA: TGTGCTAGCAGCTTAGCATTTGGGACAGCCCAAGAGACCCAGTACTTC

size: few
J: TRBJ1-2
V: TRBV11-2
D: TRBD1
CDR3: CASSLDREYGYTF
DNA: TGTGCCAGCAGTCTGGACAGGGAGTATGGCTACACCTTC

size: .
J: TRBJ2-7
V: TRBV2
D: .
CDR3: CASSVLTYEQYF
DNA: TGTGCCAGCAGCGTCCTCACCTACGAGCAGTACTTC

size: .
J: TRBJ2-3
V: TRBV7-9
D: .
CDR3: CASSFAESTDTQYF
DNA: TGTGCCAGCAGCTTTGCGGAATCCACAGATACGCAGTATTTT

size: .
J: TRBJ2-1
V: TRBV30
D: .
CDR3: CAWSPALVNEQFF
DNA: TGTGCCTGGAGTCCGGCCCTTGTCAATGAGCAGTTCTTC

size: .
J: TRBJ1-2
V: TRBV25-1
D: TRBD1
CDR3: CASSAFGTGFGYTF
DNA: TGTGCCAGCAGTGCCTTCGGGACAGGGTTTGGCTACACCTTC

size: .
J: TRBJ2-5
V: TRBV9
D: .
CDR3: CASSPEWWETQYF
DNA: TGTGCCAGCAGCCCAGAGTGGTGGGAGACCCAGTACTTC

size: few
J: TRBJ2-7
V: TRBV6-1
D: .
CDR3: CASSDLGGGAHYEQYF
DNA: TGTGCCAGCAGTGATCTAGGTGGGGGGGCACACTACGAGCAGTACTTC

size: .
J: TRBJ1-2
V: TRBV30
D: TRBD1
CDR3: CALTGIQDYGYTF
DNA: TGTGCCTTGACAGGGATCCAGGACTATGGCTACACCTTC

size: .
J: TRBJ2-7
V: TRBV2
D: .
CDR3: CASSDQGRYEQYF
DNA: TGTGCCAGCAGTGACCAGGGGCGGTACGAGCAGTACTTC

size: .
J: TRBJ2-3
V: TRBV7-9
D: TRBD1
CDR3: CASSPQGADTQYF
DNA: TGTGCCAGCAGCCCCCAGGGGGCAGATACGCAGTATTTT

size: .
J: TRBJ2-7
V: TRBV27
D: TRBD2
CDR3: CASSQDGRGVREQYF
DNA: TGTGCCAGCAGCCAGGACGGGCGGGGGGTTCGCGAGCAGTACTTC

size: .
J: TRBJ2-7
V: TRBV20-1
D: .
CDR3: CSARAKNEQYF
DNA: TGCAGTGCTAGGGCCAAAAACGAGCAGTACTTC

size: .
J: TRBJ1-5
V: TRBV9
D: .
CDR3: CASSVGQRGGQPQHF
DNA: TGTGCCAGCAGCGTAGGTCAGAGGGGAGGTCAGCCCCAGCATTTT

size: .
J: TRBJ1-1
V: TRBV30
D: .
CDR3: CAWSDYGGGTEAFF
DNA: TGTGCCTGGAGTGATTATGGGGGGGGCACTGAAGCTTTCTTT

size: .
J: TRBJ1-5
V: TRBV10-1
D: .
CDR3: CASSDSNQPQHF
DNA: TGCGCCAGCAGCGACAGTAATCAGCCCCAGCATTTT

size: .
J: TRBJ1-1
V: TRBV7-6
D: .
CDR3: CASSPRAGDTEAFF
DNA: TGTGCCAGCAGCCCCAGAGCAGGGGACACTGAAGCTTTCTTT

size: .
J: TRBJ2-2
V: TRBV5-1
D: TRBD1
CDR3: CASSQTGTDTGELFF
DNA: TGCGCCAGCAGTCAAACCGGGACAGACACCGGGGAGCTGTTTTTT

size: medium-sized
J: TRBJ2-7
V: TRBV5-4
D: TRBD1
CDR3: CASSSRGQGRAWPYEQYF
DNA: TGTGCCAGCAGCTCAAGGGGACAGGGGAGAGCTTGGCCCTACGAGCAGTACTTC

size: once
J: TRBJ2-7
V: TRBV6-5
D: TRBD2
CDR3: CASSYGLVEVYEQYF
DNA: TGTGCCAGCAGTTACGGACTAGTAGAGGTCTACGAGCAGTACTTC

size: .
J: TRBJ1-2
V: TRBV30
D: TRBD1
CDR3: CAWVGQGGYYGYTF
DNA: TGTGCCTGGGTAGGACAGGGAGGATACTATGGCTACACCTTC